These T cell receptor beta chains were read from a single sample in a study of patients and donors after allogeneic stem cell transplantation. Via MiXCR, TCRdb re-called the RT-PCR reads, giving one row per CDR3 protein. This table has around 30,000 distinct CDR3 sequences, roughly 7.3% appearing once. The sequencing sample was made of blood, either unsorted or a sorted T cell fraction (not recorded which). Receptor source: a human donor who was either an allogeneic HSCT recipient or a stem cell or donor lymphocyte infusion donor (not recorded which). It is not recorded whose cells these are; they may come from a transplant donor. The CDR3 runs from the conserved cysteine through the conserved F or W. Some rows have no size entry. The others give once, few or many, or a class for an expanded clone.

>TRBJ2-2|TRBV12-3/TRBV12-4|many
CASRRREDTGELFF
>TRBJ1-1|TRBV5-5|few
CASSFLAGTEAFF
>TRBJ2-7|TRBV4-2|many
CASSRPEDGSYEQYF
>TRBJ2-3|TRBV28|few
CASSFQDADTQYF
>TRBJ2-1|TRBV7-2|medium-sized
CASSLDPSGKYNEQFF
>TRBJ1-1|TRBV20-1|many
CSASKGTGGEAFF
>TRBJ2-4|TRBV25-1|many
CASSNSLGPRHIQYF
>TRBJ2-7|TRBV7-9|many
CASSIESGGPREQYF
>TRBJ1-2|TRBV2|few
CASQQKGVRQDGYTF
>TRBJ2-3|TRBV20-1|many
CSALRGSAINTQYF
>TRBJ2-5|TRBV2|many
CASSSSGREWETQYF
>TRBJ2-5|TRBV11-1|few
CASSLTRTGMWETQYF
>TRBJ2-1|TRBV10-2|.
CATRQGPGNEQFF
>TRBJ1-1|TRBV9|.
CASSVAGGGSRTEAFF
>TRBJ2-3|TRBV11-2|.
CASSLGNTDTQYF
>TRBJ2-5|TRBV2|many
CASSRTETGGKTQYF
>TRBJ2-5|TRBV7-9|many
CASSSRATTAGETQYF
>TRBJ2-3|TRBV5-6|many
CASSLRRLITDTQYF
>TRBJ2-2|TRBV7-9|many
CASSLRTGGAGELFF
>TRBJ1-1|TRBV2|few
CASSAFRDTEAFF
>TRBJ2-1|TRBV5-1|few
CASSFGGRGNNEQFF
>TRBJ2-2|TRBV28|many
CASSLPGGGVSAGELFF
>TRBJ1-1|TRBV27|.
CASSQQPSGQGKAFF
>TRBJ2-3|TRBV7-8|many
CASSLFSEDTQYF
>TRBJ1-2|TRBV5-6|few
CASSSPISYYRGGYTF
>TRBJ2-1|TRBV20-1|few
CSARGTSGPNEQFF
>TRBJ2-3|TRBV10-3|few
CAISEGKTSGIVRADTQYF
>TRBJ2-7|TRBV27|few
CASSYRLAGVEQYF
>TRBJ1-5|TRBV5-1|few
CASSLAGGGGNQPQHF
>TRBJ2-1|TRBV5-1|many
CASSYPNSGNEQFF
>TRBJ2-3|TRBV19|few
CASLPRYSTDTQYF
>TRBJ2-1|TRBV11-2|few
CASSLDWGEGHNEQFF
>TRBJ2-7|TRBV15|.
CATSRGGRGGGEQYF